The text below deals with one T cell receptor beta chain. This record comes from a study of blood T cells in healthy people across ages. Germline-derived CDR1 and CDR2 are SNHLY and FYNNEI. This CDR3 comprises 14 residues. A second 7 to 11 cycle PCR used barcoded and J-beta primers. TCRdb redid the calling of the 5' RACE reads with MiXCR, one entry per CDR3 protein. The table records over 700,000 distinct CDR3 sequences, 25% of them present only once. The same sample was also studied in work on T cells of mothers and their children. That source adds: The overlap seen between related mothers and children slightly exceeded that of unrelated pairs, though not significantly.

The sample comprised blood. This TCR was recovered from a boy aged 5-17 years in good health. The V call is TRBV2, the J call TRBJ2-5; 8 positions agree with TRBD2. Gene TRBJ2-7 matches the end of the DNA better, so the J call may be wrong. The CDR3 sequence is CASSPGLVSSEQYF. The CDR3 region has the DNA TGTGCCAGCAGTCCGGGACTAGTATCTTCCGAGCAGTACTTC.